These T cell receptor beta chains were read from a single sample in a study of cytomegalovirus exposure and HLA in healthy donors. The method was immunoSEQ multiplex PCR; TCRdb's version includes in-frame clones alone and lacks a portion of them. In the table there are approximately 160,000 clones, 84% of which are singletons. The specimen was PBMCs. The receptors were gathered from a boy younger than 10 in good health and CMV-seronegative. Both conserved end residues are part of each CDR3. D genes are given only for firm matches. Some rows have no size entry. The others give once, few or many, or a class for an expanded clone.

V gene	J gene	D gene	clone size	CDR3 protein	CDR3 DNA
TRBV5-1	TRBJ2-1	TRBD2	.	CASRWTLAGGNEQFF	TGCGCCAGCAGGTGGACCCTAGCGGGAGGTAATGAGCAGTTCTTC
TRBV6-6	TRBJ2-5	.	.	CASSYSPRMYQETQYF	TGTGCCAGCAGTTACTCGCCGCGGATGTACCAAGAGACCCAGTACTTC
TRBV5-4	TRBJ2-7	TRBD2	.	CASSSVRTSGHYEQYF	TGTGCCAGCAGCTCCGTCCGGACTAGCGGACACTACGAGCAGTACTTC
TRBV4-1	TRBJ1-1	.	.	CASSQVAENTEAFF	TGCGCCAGCAGCCAAGTCGCAGAGAACACTGAAGCTTTCTTT
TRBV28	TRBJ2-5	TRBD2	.	CASSFGGGTRGETQYF	TGTGCCAGCAGTTTTGGGGGTGGGACTAGAGGAGAGACCCAGTACTTC
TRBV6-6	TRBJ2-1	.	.	CASSFGGSYNEQFF	TGTGCCAGCAGTTTTGGAGGCTCCTACAATGAGCAGTTCTTC
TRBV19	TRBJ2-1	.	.	CASSPRRDLLSSYNEQFF	TGTGCCAGTAGTCCCAGGCGGGACCTACTGAGCTCCTACAATGAGCAGTTCTTC
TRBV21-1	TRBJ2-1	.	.	CASSKREEGTGDEQFF	TGTGCCAGCAGCAAAAGGGAGGAGGGTACTGGCGATGAGCAGTTCTTC
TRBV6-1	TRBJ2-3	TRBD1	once	CASSGQGATDTQYF	TGTGCCAGCAGTGGACAGGGGGCGACAGATACGCAGTATTTT
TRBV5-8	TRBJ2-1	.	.	CASSLILPGAFNEQFF	TGTGCCAGCAGCTTGATCTTACCGGGAGCCTTCAATGAGCAGTTCTTC
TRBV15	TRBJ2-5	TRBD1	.	CATSLRTGWQETQYF	TGTGCCACCAGCCTTCGGACAGGCTGGCAAGAGACCCAGTACTTC
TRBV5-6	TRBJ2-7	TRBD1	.	CASSYRDRPYEQYF	TGTGCCAGCAGCTACCGGGACAGACCTTACGAGCAGTACTTC
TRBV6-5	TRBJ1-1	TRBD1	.	CATQYRGGGTEAFF	TGTGCCACTCAATACAGGGGAGGAGGCACTGAAGCTTTCTTT
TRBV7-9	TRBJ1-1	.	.	CAGGEAFF	TGTGCCGGCGGTGAAGCTTTCTTT
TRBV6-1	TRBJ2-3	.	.	CASSERGYRATDTQYF	TGTGCCAGCAGTGAAAGAGGGTACAGGGCCACAGATACGCAGTATTTT
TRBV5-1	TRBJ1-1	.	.	CASSAISGTEAFF	TGCGCCAGCAGTGCGATCAGCGGCACTGAAGCTTTCTTT